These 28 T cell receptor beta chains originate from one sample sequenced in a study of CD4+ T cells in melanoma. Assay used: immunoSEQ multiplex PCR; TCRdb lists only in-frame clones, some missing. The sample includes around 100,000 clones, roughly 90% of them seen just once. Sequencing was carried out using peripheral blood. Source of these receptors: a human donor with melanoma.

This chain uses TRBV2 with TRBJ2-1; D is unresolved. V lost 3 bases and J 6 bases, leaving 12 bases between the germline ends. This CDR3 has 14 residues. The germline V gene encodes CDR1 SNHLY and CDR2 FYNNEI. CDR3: CASSDRLQSNEQFF. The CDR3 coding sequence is TGTGCCAGCAGTGATAGGCTTCAAAGCAATGAGCAGTTCTTC.

The CDR3 region is CASSYSGTREETQYF. As DNA, the CDR3 is TGTGCCAGCAGTTATTCCGGGACTAGGGAAGAGACCCAGTACTTC. This chain uses TRBV6-5 with TRBJ2-5, with 8 bases that match TRBD2. The J segment lost 3 bases and the V segment lost 3 bases, leaving 6 bases of the junction unmatched. The length of the CDR3 is 15 residues. Germline V CDR1 and CDR2: MNHEY, SVGAGI.

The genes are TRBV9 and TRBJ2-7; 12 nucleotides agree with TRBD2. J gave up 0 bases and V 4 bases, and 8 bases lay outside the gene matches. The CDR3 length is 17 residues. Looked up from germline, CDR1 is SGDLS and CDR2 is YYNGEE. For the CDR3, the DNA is TGTGCCAGCAGCCCCGGACTAGCGGGGTTATACTCCTACGAGCAGTACTTC. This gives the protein CASSPGLAGLYSYEQYF.

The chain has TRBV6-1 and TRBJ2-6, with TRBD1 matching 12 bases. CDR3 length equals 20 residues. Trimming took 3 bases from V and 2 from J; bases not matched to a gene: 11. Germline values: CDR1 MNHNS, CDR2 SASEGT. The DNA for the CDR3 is TGTGCCAGCAGTGAGGGACAGGGGGCTCTGATTTTGGCTGGGGCCAACGTCCTGACTTTC. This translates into CASSEGQGALILAGANVLTF.

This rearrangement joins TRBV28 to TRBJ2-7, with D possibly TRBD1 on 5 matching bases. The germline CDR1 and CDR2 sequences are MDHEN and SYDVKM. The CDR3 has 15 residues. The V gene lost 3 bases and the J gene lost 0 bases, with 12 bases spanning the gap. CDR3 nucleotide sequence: TGTGCCAGCAGTTTCATTTTGGGGCTCTCCTACGAGCAGTACTTC. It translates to CASSFILGLSYEQYF.

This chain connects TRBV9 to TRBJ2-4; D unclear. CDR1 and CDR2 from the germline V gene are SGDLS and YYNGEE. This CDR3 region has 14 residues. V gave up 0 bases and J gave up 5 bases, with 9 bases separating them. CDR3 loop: CASSVGNRENIQYF. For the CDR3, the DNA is TGTGCCAGCAGCGTAGGAAATAGGGAAAACATTCAGTACTTC.

CDR3 sequence: CASAPTGAKNIQYF. CDR3 DNA sequence: TGTGCCAGCGCACCCACAGGGGCCAAAAACATTCAGTACTTC. The V and J genes are TRBV2 and TRBJ2-4, with a tentative D call TRBD1 (6 bases). Germline V gene data show CDR1 as SNHLY and CDR2 as FYNNEI. Between the trimmed V and J ends, which lost 8 bases and 1 base, there was a span of 12 bases. This CDR3 is 14 amino acids long.

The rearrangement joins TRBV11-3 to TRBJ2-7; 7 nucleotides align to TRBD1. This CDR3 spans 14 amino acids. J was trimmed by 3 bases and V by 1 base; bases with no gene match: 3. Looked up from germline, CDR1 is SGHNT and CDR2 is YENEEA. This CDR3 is CASSLAGQSYEQYF. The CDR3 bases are TGTGCCAGCAGCTTAGCGGGACAGAGCTACGAGCAGTACTTC. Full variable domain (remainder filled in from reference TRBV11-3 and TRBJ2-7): EAGVVQSPRYKIIEKKQPVAFWCNPISGHNTLYWYLQNLGQGPELLIRYENEEAVDDSQLPKDRFSAERLKGVDSTLKIQPAELGDSAVYLCASSLAGQSYEQYFGPGTRLTVT.

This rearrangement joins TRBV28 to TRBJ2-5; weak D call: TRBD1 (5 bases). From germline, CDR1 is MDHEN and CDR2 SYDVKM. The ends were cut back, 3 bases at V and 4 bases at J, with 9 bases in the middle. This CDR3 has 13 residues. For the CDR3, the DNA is TGTGCCAGCAGTTTCAGACAGACAGAGACCCAGTACTTC. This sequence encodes CASSFRQTETQYF.

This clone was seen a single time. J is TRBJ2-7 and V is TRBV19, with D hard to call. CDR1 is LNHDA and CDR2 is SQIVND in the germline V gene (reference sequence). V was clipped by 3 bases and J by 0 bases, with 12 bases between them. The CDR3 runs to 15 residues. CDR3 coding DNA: TGTGCCAGTAGTATGGTAGGGTCAGTCTCCTACGAGCAGTACTTC. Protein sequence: CASSMVGSVSYEQYF.

CDR3 loop: CASSLETGATSGANVLTF. CDR3 in DNA: TGCGCCAGCAGCTTGGAGACAGGGGCCACCTCTGGGGCCAACGTCCTGACTTTC. V gene TRBV5-1 combines with J gene TRBJ2-6; 8 positions agree with TRBD1. The CDR3 has 18 residues. The V gene end was trimmed by 0 bases and the J gene end by 0 bases; junction bases not matched to a gene: 5. The V gene's germline CDR1 is SGHRS and CDR2 YFSETQ.

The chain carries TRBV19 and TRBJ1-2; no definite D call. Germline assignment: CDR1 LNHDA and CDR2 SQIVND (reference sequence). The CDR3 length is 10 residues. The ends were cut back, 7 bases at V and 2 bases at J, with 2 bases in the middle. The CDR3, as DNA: TGTGCCAGTACCAACTATGGCTACACCTTC. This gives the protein CASTNYGYTF.

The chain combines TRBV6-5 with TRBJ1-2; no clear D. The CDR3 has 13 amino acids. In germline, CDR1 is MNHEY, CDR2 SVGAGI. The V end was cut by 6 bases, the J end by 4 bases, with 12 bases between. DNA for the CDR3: TGTGCCAGCAGCCCCGGTAGGACCTATGGCTACACCTTC. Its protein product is CASSPGRTYGYTF.

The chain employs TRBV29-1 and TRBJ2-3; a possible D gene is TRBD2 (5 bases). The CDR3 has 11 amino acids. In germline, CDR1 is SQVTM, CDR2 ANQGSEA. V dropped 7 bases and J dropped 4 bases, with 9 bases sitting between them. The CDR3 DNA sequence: TGCAGCGCACTAGGCCCAGATACGCAGTATTTT. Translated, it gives CSALGPDTQYF.

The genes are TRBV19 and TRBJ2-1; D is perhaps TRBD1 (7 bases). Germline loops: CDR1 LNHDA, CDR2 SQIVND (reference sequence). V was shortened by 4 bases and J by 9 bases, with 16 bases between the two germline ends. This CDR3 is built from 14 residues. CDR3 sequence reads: CASSRQGPGGEQFF. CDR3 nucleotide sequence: TGTGCCAGTAGTAGACAGGGACCCGGGGGTGAGCAGTTCTTC. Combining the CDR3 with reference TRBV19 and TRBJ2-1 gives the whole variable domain DGGITQSPKYLFRKEGQNVTLSCEQNLNHDAMYWYRQDPGQGLRLIYYSQIVNDFQKGDIAEGYSVSREKKESFPLTVTSAQKNPTAFYLCASSRQGPGGEQFFGPGTRLTVL.

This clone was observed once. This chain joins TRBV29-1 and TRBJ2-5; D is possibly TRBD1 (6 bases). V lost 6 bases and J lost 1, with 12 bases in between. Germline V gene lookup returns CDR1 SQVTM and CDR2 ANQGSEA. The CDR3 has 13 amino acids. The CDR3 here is CSVPRTVQETQYF. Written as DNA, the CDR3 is TGCAGCGTGCCCCGGACAGTCCAAGAGACCCAGTACTTC. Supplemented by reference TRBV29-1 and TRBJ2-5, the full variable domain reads SAVISQKPSRDICQRGTSLTIQCQVDSQVTMMFWYRQQPGQSLTLIATANQGSEATYESGFVIDKFPISRPNLTFSTLTVSNMSPEDSSIYLCSVPRTVQETQYFGPGTRLLVL.

Here the CDR3 reads CASSLSPRLEQYF. The DNA of the CDR3 is TGTGCCAGCAGCTTATCTCCGAGATTAGAGCAGTACTTC. This rearrangement joins TRBV7-3 to TRBJ2-7; D unclear. The germline CDR1 and CDR2 sequences are SGHTA and FQGTGA. The V end lost 2 bases, the J end lost 7 bases, and 12 bases lay between the germline ends. CDR3 length: 13 amino acids.

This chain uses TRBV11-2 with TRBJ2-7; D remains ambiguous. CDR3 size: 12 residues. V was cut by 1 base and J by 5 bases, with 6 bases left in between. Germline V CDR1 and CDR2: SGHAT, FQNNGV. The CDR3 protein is CASSLARDEQYF. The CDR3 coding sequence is TGTGCCAGCAGCTTAGCTAGAGACGAGCAGTACTTC.

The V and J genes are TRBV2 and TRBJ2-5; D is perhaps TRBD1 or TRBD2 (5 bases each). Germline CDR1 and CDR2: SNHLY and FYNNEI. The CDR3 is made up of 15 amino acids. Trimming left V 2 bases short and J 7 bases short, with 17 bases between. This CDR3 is CASSESGRSPGTQYF. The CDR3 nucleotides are TGTGCCAGCAGTGAATCGGGACGCTCACCCGGGACCCAGTACTTC.

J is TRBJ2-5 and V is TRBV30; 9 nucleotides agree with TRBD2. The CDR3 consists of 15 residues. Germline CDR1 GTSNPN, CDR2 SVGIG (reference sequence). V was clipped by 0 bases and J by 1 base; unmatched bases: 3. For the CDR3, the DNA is TGTGCCTGGAGTGTCGGAGCGGGGGGCCAAGAGACCCAGTACTTC. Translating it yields CAWSVGAGGQETQYF. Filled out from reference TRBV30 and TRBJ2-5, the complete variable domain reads SQTIHQWPATLVQPVGSPLSLECTVEGTSNPNLYWYRQAAGRGLQLLFYSVGIGQISSEVPQNLSASRPQDRQFILSSKKLLLSDSGFYLCAWSVGAGGQETQYFGPGTRLLVL.

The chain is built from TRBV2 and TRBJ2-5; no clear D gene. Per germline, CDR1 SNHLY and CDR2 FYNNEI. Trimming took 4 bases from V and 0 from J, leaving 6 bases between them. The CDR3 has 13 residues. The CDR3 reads CASSVEYQETQYF. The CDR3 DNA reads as TGTGCCAGCAGTGTGGAGTACCAAGAGACCCAGTACTTC.

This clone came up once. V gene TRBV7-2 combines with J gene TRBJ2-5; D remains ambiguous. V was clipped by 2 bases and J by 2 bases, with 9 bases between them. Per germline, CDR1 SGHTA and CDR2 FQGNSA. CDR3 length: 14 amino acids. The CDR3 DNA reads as TGTGCCAGCAGCTTAATGGCAGTACAAGAGACCCAGTACTTC. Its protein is CASSLMAVQETQYF. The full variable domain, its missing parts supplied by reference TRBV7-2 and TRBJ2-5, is GAGVSQSPSNKVTEKGKDVELRCDPISGHTALYWYRQSLGQGLEFLIYFQGNSAPDKSGLPSDRFSAERTGGSVSTLTIQRTQQEDSAVYLCASSLMAVQETQYFGPGTRLLVL.

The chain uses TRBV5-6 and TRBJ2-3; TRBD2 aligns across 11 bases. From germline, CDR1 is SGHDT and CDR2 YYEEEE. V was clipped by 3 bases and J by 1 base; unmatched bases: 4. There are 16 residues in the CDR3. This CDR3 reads CASSYLAGGGTDTQYF. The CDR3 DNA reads TGTGCCAGCAGCTATTTAGCGGGAGGGGGCACAGATACGCAGTATTTT. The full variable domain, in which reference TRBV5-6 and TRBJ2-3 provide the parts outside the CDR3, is DAGVTQSPTHLIKTRGQQVTLRCSPKSGHDTVSWYQQALGQGPQFIFQYYEEEERQRGNFPDRFSGHQFPNYSSELNVNALLLGDSALYLCASSYLAGGGTDTQYFGPGTRLTVL.

The CDR3 sequence is CASSQVFGPDTQYF. The CDR3 bases are TGCGCCAGCAGCCAAGTATTCGGTCCAGATACGCAGTATTTT. The J gene is TRBJ2-3, the V gene TRBV4-3; D gene unclear. V shed 1 base and J shed 4 bases, with 9 bases lying between them. Per the germline V gene, CDR1 is LGHNA and CDR2 is YSLEER. The CDR3 contains 14 residues.

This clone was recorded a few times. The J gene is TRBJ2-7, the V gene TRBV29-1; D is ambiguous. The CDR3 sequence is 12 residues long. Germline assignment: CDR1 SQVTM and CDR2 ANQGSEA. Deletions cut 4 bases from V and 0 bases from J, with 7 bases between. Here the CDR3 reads CSVVDNSYEQYF. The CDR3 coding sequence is TGCAGCGTTGTAGACAACTCCTACGAGCAGTACTTC.

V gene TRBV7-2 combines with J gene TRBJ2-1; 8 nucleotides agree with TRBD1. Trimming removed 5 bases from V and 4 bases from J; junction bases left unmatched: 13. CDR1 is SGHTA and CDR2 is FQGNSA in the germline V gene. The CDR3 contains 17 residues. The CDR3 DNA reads TGTGCCAGCAGCCAACACCGCACCGGACAGGGATACAATGAGCAGTTCTTC. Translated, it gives CASSQHRTGQGYNEQFF.

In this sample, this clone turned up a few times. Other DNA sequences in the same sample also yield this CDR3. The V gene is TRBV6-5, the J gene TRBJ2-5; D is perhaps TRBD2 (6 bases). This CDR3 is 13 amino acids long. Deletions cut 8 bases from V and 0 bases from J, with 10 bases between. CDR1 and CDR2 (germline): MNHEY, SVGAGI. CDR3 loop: CASARGYQETQYF. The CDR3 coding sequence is TGTGCCAGCGCTCGGGGGTACCAAGAGACCCAGTACTTC.

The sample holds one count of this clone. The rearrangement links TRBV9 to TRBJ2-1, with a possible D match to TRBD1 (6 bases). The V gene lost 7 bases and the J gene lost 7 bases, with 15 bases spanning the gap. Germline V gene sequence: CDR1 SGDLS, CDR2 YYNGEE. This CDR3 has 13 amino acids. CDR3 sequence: CASATGYGNEQFF. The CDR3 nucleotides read TGTGCCAGCGCCACAGGGTACGGGAATGAGCAGTTCTTC.